This T cell receptor beta chain was recorded in a study of shared clonotypes between healthy human individuals. Remarks on this clone: The junction differs from germline at one of its ends, possibly a read error.

Each replicate PCR on the sorted subsets used roughly 190 ng DNA (around 30,000 T cell genomes). Authors' processing steps: As immunoSEQ supplied junction-only sequences (without quality scores), filtering differed. The protocol was immunoSEQ multiplex PCR, while the TCRdb copy is restricted to in-frame clones and leaves out a portion. The DNA gave D and trimming, while V, J and clone size come from that table. The sample has approximately 700,000 clones; around three quarters are singletons. CDR3 size: 10 residues. CDR1 MNHEY and CDR2 SVGAGI come from the germline V gene. Sequenced: memory CD4+ T cells sorted from blood. The subset here: CD45RA-negative fraction. This clonotype was sampled from a young woman in good health. The chain links TRBV6-5 to TRBJ2-2; possibly TRBD1 for D (6 bases). The CDR3 here is CASSEEGTLF. The CDR3 DNA follows: TGTGCCAGCAGTGAAGAGGGGACATTGTTT.